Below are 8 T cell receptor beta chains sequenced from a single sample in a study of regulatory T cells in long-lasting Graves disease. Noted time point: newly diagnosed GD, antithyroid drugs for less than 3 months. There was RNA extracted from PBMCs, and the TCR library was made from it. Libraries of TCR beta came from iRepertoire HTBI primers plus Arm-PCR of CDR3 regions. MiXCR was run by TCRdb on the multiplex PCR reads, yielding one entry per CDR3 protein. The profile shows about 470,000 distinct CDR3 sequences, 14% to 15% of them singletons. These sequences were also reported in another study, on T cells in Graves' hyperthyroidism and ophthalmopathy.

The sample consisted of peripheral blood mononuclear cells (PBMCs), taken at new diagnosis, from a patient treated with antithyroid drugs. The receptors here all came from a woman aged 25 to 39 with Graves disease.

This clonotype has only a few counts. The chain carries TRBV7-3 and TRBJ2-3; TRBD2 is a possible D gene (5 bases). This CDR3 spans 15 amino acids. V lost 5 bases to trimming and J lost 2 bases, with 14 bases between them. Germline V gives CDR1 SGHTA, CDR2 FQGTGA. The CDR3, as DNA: TGTGCCAGCAGCCAAAGAGGGAGCTCCACAGATACGCAGTATTTT. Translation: CASSQRGSSTDTQYF.

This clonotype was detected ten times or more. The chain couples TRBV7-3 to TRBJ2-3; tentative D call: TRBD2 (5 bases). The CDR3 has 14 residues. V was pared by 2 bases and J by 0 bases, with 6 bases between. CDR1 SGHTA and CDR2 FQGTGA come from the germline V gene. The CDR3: CASSLQRSTDTQYF. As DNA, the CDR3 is TGTGCCAGCAGCTTACAGCGGAGCACAGATACGCAGTATTTT.

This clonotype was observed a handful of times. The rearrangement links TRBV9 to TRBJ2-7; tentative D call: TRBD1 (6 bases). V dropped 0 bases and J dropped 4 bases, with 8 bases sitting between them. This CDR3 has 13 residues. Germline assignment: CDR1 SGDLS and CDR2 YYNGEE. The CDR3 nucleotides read TGTGCCAGCAGCGTAGAGGACAGATACGAGCAGTACTTC. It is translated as CASSVEDRYEQYF.

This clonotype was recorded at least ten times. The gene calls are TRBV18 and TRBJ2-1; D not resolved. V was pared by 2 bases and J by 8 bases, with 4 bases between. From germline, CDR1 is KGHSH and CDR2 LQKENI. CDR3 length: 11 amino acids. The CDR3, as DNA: TGTGCCAGCTCACCAGGATATGAGCAGTTCTTC. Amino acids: CASSPGYEQFF.

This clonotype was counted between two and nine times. CDR3 DNA: TGCAGCGTTGAAGTTACCTCCTACGAGCAGTACTTC. As protein: CSVEVTSYEQYF. V gene TRBV29-1 combines with J gene TRBJ2-7; no definite D call. This CDR3 is built from 12 residues. Germline loops: CDR1 SQVTM, CDR2 ANQGSEA. V was trimmed by 1 base and J by 0 bases, leaving 4 bases between them.

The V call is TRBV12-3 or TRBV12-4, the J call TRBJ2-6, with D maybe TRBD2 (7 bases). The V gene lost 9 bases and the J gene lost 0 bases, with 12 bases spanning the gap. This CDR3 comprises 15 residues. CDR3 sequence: CASKGGGSGANVLTF. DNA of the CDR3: TGTGCCAGTAAGGGGGGGGGCTCTGGGGCCAACGTCCTGACTTTC.

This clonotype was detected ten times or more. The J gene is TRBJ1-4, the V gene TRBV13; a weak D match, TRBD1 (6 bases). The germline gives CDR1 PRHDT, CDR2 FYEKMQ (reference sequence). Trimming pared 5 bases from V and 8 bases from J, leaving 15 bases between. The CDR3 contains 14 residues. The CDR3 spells CASSTRGRGEKLFF. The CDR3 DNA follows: TGTGCCAGCAGCACACGGGGGCGCGGGGAAAAACTGTTTTTT.

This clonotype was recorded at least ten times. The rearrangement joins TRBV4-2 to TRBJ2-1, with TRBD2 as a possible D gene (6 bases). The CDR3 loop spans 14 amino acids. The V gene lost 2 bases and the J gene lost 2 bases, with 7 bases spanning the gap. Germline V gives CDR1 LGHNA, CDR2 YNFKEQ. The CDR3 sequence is CASSQLATYNEQFF. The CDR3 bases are TGTGCCAGCAGCCAACTAGCGACCTACAATGAGCAGTTCTTC.